This T cell receptor (beta chain) was recovered during a study of CD8+ T cells in alopecia areata. Study summary: Those treated were given oral tofacitinib at 5 to 10 mg twice daily.

Sequencing used cDNA as its template, made by extracting RNA and reverse transcribing it. Using immunoSEQ multiplex PCR, the repertoire was profiled, and TCRdb retains in-frame clones only, with some absent. The sample consists of 150,000 or so clones, about 90% of them appearing once. On this clone itself: Its antigen is not identified.

The V gene lost 1 base and the J gene lost 6 bases, with 14 bases spanning the gap. CDR3 length: 15 amino acids. Germline CDR1 is MNHNY and CDR2 is SVGAGI (reference sequence). General observations from the study: Lesional tissue from the scalp (especially in alopecia totalis/universalis) showed higher clonality than normal scalp.

Alopecia areata patients provided lesional scalp punch biopsies and peripheral blood. The TCR originated in a human donor with alopecia areata. The chain uses TRBV6-6 and TRBJ2-3; D tentatively fits TRBD1 or TRBD2 (5 bases each). The sequencing used CD8+ T cells sorted from blood, collected at week 0. In DNA, the CDR3 is TGTGCCAGCAGTTACTGGACTGGGGGTGAGGATACGCAGTATTTT. Encoded protein: CASSYWTGGEDTQYF.